Sequencing of this TCR beta chain was carried out in a study of cytomegalovirus exposure and HLA in healthy donors. The CDR3 contains 15 residues. Germline values: CDR1 MNHEY, CDR2 SVGAGI. The J segment lost 6 bases and the V segment lost 6 bases, leaving 11 bases of the junction unmatched. The PCR had 60 Vbeta and 13 Jbeta primers. Generated by immunoSEQ multiplex PCR, the TCRdb table keeps only in-frame clones and is missing some. The sample has about 150,000 clones; just under 80% are singletons. The sequencing input was PBMCs. The receptor was derived from a man aged 25 to 45 in good health. J is TRBJ2-1 and V is TRBV6-5; TRBD1 agrees at 7 bases. The CDR3 DNA sequence: TGTGCCAGCAGACCCGACAGGGTGAAAGGCAATGAGCAGTTCTTC. This codes for CASRPDRVKGNEQFF.